These 32 T cell receptor beta chains share one sample of origin, sequenced in a study of blood T cell repertoires in COVID-19. Sequencing was performed with immunoSEQ multiplex PCR; in TCRdb, only in-frame clones are kept and a portion is missing. The sample holds roughly 120,000 clones, 88% seen once. Sequencing was done on a sample of peripheral blood. The receptors were sampled from a woman between 50 and 59 years old with active or convalescent COVID-19.

The chain employs TRBV11-2 and TRBJ2-1; 11 bases fit TRBD2. Per the germline V gene, CDR1 is SGHAT and CDR2 is FQNNGV. The CDR3 is 15 residues long. V trimming: 5 bases; J trimming: 6 bases; junction bases outside the gene matches: 6. CDR3 nucleotides: TGTGCCAGCAGCGCACTAGCGGGAGATGGCAATGAGCAGTTCTTC. Amino acid sequence: CASSALAGDGNEQFF. Using reference TRBV11-2 and TRBJ2-1 for the parts outside the CDR3, the full variable domain is EAGVAQSPRYKIIEKRQSVAFWCNPISGHATLYWYQQILGQGPKLLIQFQNNGVVDDSQLPKDRFSAERLKGVDSTLKIQPAKLEDSAVYLCASSALAGDGNEQFFGPGTRLTVL.

This clone appeared a single time. V gene TRBV2 combines with J gene TRBJ2-1, with TRBD2 matching over 8 bases. The CDR3 runs to 14 residues. The germline V gene has CDR1 SNHLY and CDR2 FYNNEI. V gave up 6 bases and J gave up 5 bases; unmatched junction bases: 6. CDR3: CASRKREKDNEQFF. CDR3 coding DNA: TGTGCCAGCAGGAAGCGGGAGAAGGACAATGAGCAGTTCTTC.

This rearrangement joins TRBV7-2 to TRBJ2-3; 10 bases match TRBD2. This CDR3 spans 15 amino acids. CDR1 is SGHTA and CDR2 is FQGNSA in the germline V gene. The junction had 4 bases not matched to a gene; V was cut back by 5 bases and J by 2 bases. Written as DNA, the CDR3 is TGTGCCAGCAGCCTGGGACTAGCGTACACAGATACGCAGTATTTT. It specifies CASSLGLAYTDTQYF.

In this sample, this clone turned up once. The V call is TRBV28, the J call TRBJ2-2; D call uncertain. CDR1 and CDR2 (germline): MDHEN, SYDVKM. V was trimmed by 6 bases and J by 4 bases, leaving 12 bases between them. The CDR3 has 14 residues. CDR3 loop: CASREILRTGELFF. The CDR3 coding sequence is TGTGCCAGCAGGGAGATTCTCCGCACCGGGGAGCTGTTTTTT.

The V and J genes are TRBV6-5 and TRBJ2-3, with D perhaps TRBD2 (6 bases). There are 14 residues in the CDR3. Trimming removed 7 bases from V and 5 bases from J, with 16 bases in between. CDR1 and CDR2 (germline): MNHEY, SVGAGI. This CDR3 is CASILRAAGDTQYF. CDR3 nucleotide sequence: TGTGCCAGCATACTCCGGGCAGCGGGAGATACGCAGTATTTT.

The genes are TRBV10-3 and TRBJ2-3; 9 positions match TRBD2. The length of the CDR3 is 19 residues. CDR1 is ENHRY and CDR2 is SYGVKD in the germline V gene. Losses at the gene ends were 3 bases for V and 0 bases for J; bases not matched to a gene: 13. The chain's CDR3 is CAISERASGTGSSTDTQYF. The CDR3 DNA is TGTGCCATCAGTGAAAGGGCTAGCGGGACGGGGTCTAGCACAGATACGCAGTATTTT.

The gene calls are TRBV20-1 and TRBJ2-2, with D hard to call. The germline CDR1 and CDR2 sequences are DFQATT and SNEGSKA (reference sequence). V dropped 0 bases and J dropped 7 bases, with 3 bases sitting between them. CDR3 length equals 11 residues. The CDR3 DNA is TGCAGTGCTAGAGACCTCGGGGAGCTGTTTTTT. It specifies CSARDLGELFF.

The chain carries TRBV15 and TRBJ2-5; 9 bases fit TRBD1. The CDR3 has 16 residues. Germline CDR1 reads LNHNV; CDR2 reads YYDKDF (reference sequence). V was clipped by 3 bases and J by 5 bases; unmatched bases: 10. The CDR3, as DNA: TGTGCCACCAGCAGCTCAAACAGGGGGCCAGGGGAGACCCAGTACTTC. Translation gives CATSSSNRGPGETQYF.

The chain employs TRBV4-3 and TRBJ1-2; weak D call: TRBD1 (5 bases). Per germline, CDR1 LGHNA and CDR2 YSLEER. This CDR3 comprises 14 residues. The ends were cut back, 4 bases at V and 5 bases at J, with 14 bases in the middle. CDR3 DNA sequence: TGCGCCAGCAGCCCGACAGCTGGAGGGTATGGCTACACCTTC. It specifies CASSPTAGGYGYTF.

The table lists this clone with a few counts. The chain couples TRBV24-1 to TRBJ2-1; tentatively, D is TRBD1 (6 bases). The CDR3 spans 13 residues. Trimming took 4 bases from V and 10 from J, leaving 13 bases between them. In germline, CDR1 is KGHDR, CDR2 SFDVKD. The CDR3 coding sequence is TGTGCCACCAGTGAGCACTCAGGGGACGAGCAGTTCTTC. Protein product: CATSEHSGDEQFF.

The chain couples TRBV7-2 to TRBJ1-1; 8 nucleotides match TRBD1. This CDR3 has 18 residues. Trimming cost V 2 bases and J 11 bases; bases outside gene matches: 22. Germline CDR1 is SGHTA and CDR2 is FQGNSA. The CDR3 DNA follows: TGTGCCAGCAGCTTATTCTACCTTGACGGACAGGGAACGGTTCGGGCTTTCTTT. It codes for CASSLFYLDGQGTVRAFF.

The V call is TRBV13, the J call TRBJ1-3; the D is unclear. Trimming pared 4 bases from V and 11 bases from J, leaving 9 bases between. This CDR3 has 11 amino acids. Looked up from germline, CDR1 is PRHDT and CDR2 is FYEKMQ (reference sequence). The CDR3 is CASSSKSPIYF. CDR3 nucleotides: TGTGCCAGCAGCTCAAAGAGTCCCATATATTTT. Combining the CDR3 with reference TRBV13 and TRBJ1-3 gives the whole variable domain AAGVIQSPRHLIKEKRETATLKCYPIPRHDTVYWYQQGPGQDPQFLISFYEKMQSDKGSIPDRFSAQQFSDYHSELNMSSLELGDSALYFCASSSKSPIYFGEGSWLTVV.

This chain uses TRBV19 with TRBJ1-3; perhaps TRBD1 as D (6 bases). Looked up from germline, CDR1 is LNHDA and CDR2 is SQIVND (reference sequence). The CDR3 is made up of 15 amino acids. The ends were cut back, 3 bases at V and 0 bases at J, with 9 bases in the middle. In DNA, the CDR3 is TGTGCCAGTAGTATTGGGGGCGACTCTGGAAACACCATATATTTT. Translation gives CASSIGGDSGNTIYF.

The chain carries TRBV7-9 and TRBJ2-5; 14 bases line up with TRBD2. CDR1 is SEHNR, CDR2 FQNEAQ, per germline (reference sequence). Losses at the gene ends were 2 bases for V and 5 bases for J; bases not matched to a gene: 7. CDR3 length: 17 residues. The CDR3 nucleotides are TGTGCCAGCAGCTTAAGACTAGCGGGAGGGCTCGGGGAGACCCAGTACTTC. This codes for CASSLRLAGGLGETQYF.

The V call is TRBV5-1, the J call TRBJ2-7, with D hard to call. Trimming took off 0 bases at V and 6 bases at J, with 10 bases between the two ends. CDR1 and CDR2 from the germline V gene are SGHRS and YFSETQ. This CDR3 spans 13 amino acids. The CDR3 loop reads CASSLAARSEQYF. The CDR3 DNA follows: TGCGCCAGCAGCTTGGCCGCGCGCTCCGAGCAGTACTTC.

The chain recombines TRBV7-8 with TRBJ2-7, with 10 bases identical to TRBD2. The CDR3 contains 21 residues. J was trimmed by 1 base and V by 0 bases; bases with no gene match: 18. The germline CDR1 and CDR2 sequences are SGHVS and FQNEAQ. CDR3 nucleotide sequence: TGTGCCAGCAGCTTAGCCCGACCGGGACTAGCGCGAGAGAGTCGGTCCTACGAGCAGTACTTC. Translated: CASSLARPGLARESRSYEQYF.

Details on this clone: One junction end does not reproduce the germline sequence, and a read error may be involved. V usage is TRBV30 and J usage is TRBJ1-1; 11 bases match TRBD1. The CDR3 sequence is 15 residues long. Per germline, CDR1 GTSNPN and CDR2 SVGIG (reference sequence). The CDR3, as DNA: TGTGCCTGGAGTCCGAACACCGGGACAGGGGGGTTCGTCGTCTTT. Protein product: CAWSPNTGTGGFVVF.

This clone showed up just a few times. The genes are TRBV7-9 and TRBJ1-2; the D gene is possibly TRBD1 (5 bases). V shed 3 bases and J shed 4 bases, with 9 bases lying between them. Germline CDR1 reads SEHNR; CDR2 reads FQNEAQ (reference sequence). The CDR3 extends over 13 amino acids. In DNA form, the CDR3 reads TGTGCCAGCAGCTTGACAGAACTCTATGGCTACACCTTC. The encoded protein is CASSLTELYGYTF.

The chain recombines TRBV24-1 with TRBJ2-1, with 11 bases matching TRBD2. Germline CDR1 is KGHDR and CDR2 is SFDVKD. CDR3 size: 17 residues. Trimming at V came to 1 base and at J to 4 bases, leaving 5 bases not matched to a gene. CDR3 sequence: CATSDLATSGDYNEQFF. CDR3 DNA: TGTGCCACCAGTGATTTAGCGACTAGCGGGGATTACAATGAGCAGTTCTTC.

V gene TRBV7-8 combines with J gene TRBJ1-5; D uncertain. V gave up 0 bases and J gave up 6 bases, with 6 bases separating them. This CDR3 spans 13 amino acids. Germline V lookup: CDR1 SGHVS, CDR2 FQNEAQ. CDR3 nucleotides: TGTGCCAGCAGCTTAGCTATCGGTCAGCCCCAGCATTTT. It specifies CASSLAIGQPQHF.

This clone was counted a single time. The chain uses TRBV4-1 and TRBJ2-3; perhaps TRBD2 as D (5 bases). The CDR3 sequence is 16 residues long. Germline V lookup: CDR1 MGHRA, CDR2 YSYEKL. Trimming cost V 1 base and J 4 bases, with 15 bases left between them. The CDR3 spells CASSQAGNPYADTQYF. The CDR3 nucleotides read TGCGCCAGCAGCCAAGCGGGAAATCCCTACGCAGATACGCAGTATTTT.

The chain carries TRBV12-3 or TRBV12-4 and TRBJ2-7; 8 nucleotides line up with TRBD2. The CDR3 totals 13 residues. The junction had 8 bases not matched to a gene; V was cut back by 6 bases and J by 7 bases. This CDR3 is CASSPPGGREQYF. CDR3 DNA sequence: TGTGCCAGCAGCCCCCCGGGGGGGCGGGAGCAGTACTTC.

The chain combines TRBV2 with TRBJ2-5; tentative D call: TRBD2 (7 bases). The V gene lost 1 base and the J gene lost 7 bases, with 10 bases spanning the gap. The CDR3 has 13 residues. Germline V lookup: CDR1 SNHLY, CDR2 FYNNEI. CDR3 coding DNA: TGTGCCAGCAGTGAAGAGGGGGAGGGGACCCAGTACTTC. Protein product: CASSEEGEGTQYF.

This rearrangement joins TRBV19 to TRBJ2-1; D gene ambiguous. The germline V and J ends were trimmed by 3 bases and 0 bases, with 9 bases remaining between them. The CDR3 consists of 15 residues. The germline gives CDR1 LNHDA, CDR2 SQIVND (reference sequence). As DNA, the CDR3 is TGTGCCAGTAGTATCACCCCAGGCTCCTACAATGAGCAGTTCTTC. Translated: CASSITPGSYNEQFF. The complete variable domain, with remaining parts taken from reference TRBV19 and TRBJ2-1, reads DGGITQSPKYLFRKEGQNVTLSCEQNLNHDAMYWYRQDPGQGLRLIYYSQIVNDFQKGDIAEGYSVSREKKESFPLTVTSAQKNPTAFYLCASSITPGSYNEQFFGPGTRLTVL.

The chain links TRBV15 to TRBJ2-3; TRBD2 agrees at 9 bases. Trimming took 0 bases from V and 3 from J; bases not matched to a gene: 7. CDR1 and CDR2 (germline): LNHNV, YYDKDF (reference sequence). The CDR3 has 17 residues. CDR3 DNA: TGTGCCACCAGCAGAGATCTTAGCGGGAGAAGGACAGATACGCAGTATTTT. Translated: CATSRDLSGRRTDTQYF. Combining the CDR3 with reference TRBV15 and TRBJ2-3 gives the whole variable domain DAMVIQNPRYQVTQFGKPVTLSCSQTLNHNVMYWYQQKSSQAPKLLFHYYDKDFNNEADTPDNFQSRRPNTSFCFLDIRSPGLGDTAMYLCATSRDLSGRRTDTQYFGPGTRLTVL.

V gene TRBV28 combines with J gene TRBJ2-1, with D perhaps matching TRBD2 (6 bases). The V and J ends lost 5 bases and 0 bases respectively, with 14 bases between them. Germline loops: CDR1 MDHEN, CDR2 SYDVKM. The CDR3 runs to 16 residues. The CDR3 region has the DNA TGTGCCAGCAGTCGGGGACTGCAGAGCTCCTACAATGAGCAGTTCTTC. Protein: CASSRGLQSSYNEQFF.

The rearrangement links TRBV6-2 or TRBV6-3 to TRBJ2-1, with 16 bases aligning to TRBD2. The CDR3 runs 15 residues. CDR1 is MNHEY and CDR2 is SVGEGT in the germline V gene. Trimming removed 6 bases from V and 15 bases from J; junction bases left unmatched: 11. This CDR3 reads CASSSGTSGRAVLFF. For the CDR3, the DNA is TGTGCCAGCAGCTCCGGGACTAGCGGGAGGGCCGTTCTGTTCTTC.

The chain carries TRBV7-8 and TRBJ2-1, with 12 positions matching TRBD2. With V trimmed by 1 base and J by 8 bases, 9 bases remained unmatched. Germline loops: CDR1 SGHVS, CDR2 FQNEAQ. The CDR3 has 17 amino acids. Here the CDR3 DNA reads TGTGCCAGCAGCTTAGGGACGACTAGCGGGAGATTGGATGAGCAGTTCTTC. It encodes CASSLGTTSGRLDEQFF.

The chain uses TRBV6-5 and TRBJ2-7, with TRBD1 matching 8 bases. V lost 6 bases to trimming and J lost 5 bases; unmatched junction nucleotides: 9. Looked up from germline, CDR1 is MNHEY and CDR2 is SVGAGI. The CDR3 extends over 14 amino acids. This chain's CDR3 is CASRPRTGSHEQYF. The CDR3, as DNA: TGTGCCAGCAGGCCCCGGACAGGGTCCCACGAGCAGTACTTC.

The rearrangement uses TRBV7-9 and TRBJ2-5; 11 bases are a match to TRBD2. Germline-derived CDR1 and CDR2 are SEHNR and FQNEAQ (reference sequence). CDR3 length equals 17 residues. Germline trimming cut 1 base from V and 4 bases from J; bases unmatched to any gene: 8. The CDR3 loop is CASSLEFVAGGPETQYF. As DNA, the CDR3 is TGTGCCAGCAGCTTAGAATTTGTAGCGGGAGGGCCAGAGACCCAGTACTTC.

Written as DNA, the CDR3 is TGTGCCAGCAGCCGAACGCCTATTAACGCGCTAGCGTACTACAATGAGCAGTTCTTC. It is translated as CASSRTPINALAYYNEQFF. The rearrangement uses TRBV3-1 (or the pseudogene TRBV3-2) and TRBJ2-1; TRBD2 is a possible D gene (6 bases). The germline V gene has CDR1 LGHDT and CDR2 YNNKEL (reference sequence). The CDR3 spans 19 residues. Trimming stripped 4 bases from V and 3 bases from J, with 25 bases between.

The CDR3 sequence: CASKFSGTSMDTQYF. The CDR3, as DNA: TGTGCCAGCAAGTTCTCCGGGACTAGCATGGATACGCAGTATTTT. The V call is TRBV6-5, the J call TRBJ2-3, with 9 positions matching TRBD2. The CDR3 extends over 15 amino acids. The germline CDR1 and CDR2 sequences are MNHEY and SVGAGI. The trim removed 7 bases at V and 6 bases at J, leaving 11 bases unmatched.